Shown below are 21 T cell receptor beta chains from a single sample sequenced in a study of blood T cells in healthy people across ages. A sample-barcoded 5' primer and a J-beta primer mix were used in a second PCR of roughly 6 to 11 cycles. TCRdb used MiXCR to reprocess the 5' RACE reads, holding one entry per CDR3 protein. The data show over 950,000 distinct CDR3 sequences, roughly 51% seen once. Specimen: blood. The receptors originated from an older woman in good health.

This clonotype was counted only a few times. The chain's CDR3 is CASSPQRTSTDTQYF. CDR3 nucleotide sequence: TGTGCCAGCAGCCCCCAGCGGACCTCCACAGATACGCAGTATTTT. The chain uses TRBV7-2 and TRBJ2-3, with a tentative D call TRBD2 (5 bases). V lost 5 bases and J lost 2, with 14 bases in between. The germline gives CDR1 SGHTA, CDR2 FQGNSA. CDR3 length equals 15 residues.

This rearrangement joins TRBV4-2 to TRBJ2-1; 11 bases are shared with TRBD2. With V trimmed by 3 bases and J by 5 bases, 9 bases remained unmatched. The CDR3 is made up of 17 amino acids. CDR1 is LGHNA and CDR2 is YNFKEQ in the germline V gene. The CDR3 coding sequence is TGTGCCAGCAGCCACACTAGCGGGAGTAGACAGAACAATGAGCAGTTCTTC. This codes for CASSHTSGSRQNNEQFF.

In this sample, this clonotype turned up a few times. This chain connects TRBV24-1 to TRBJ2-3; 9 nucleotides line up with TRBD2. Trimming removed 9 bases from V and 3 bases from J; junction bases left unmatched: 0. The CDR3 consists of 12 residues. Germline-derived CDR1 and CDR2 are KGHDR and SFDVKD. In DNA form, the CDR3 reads TGTGCCACCGCGGGAGGGACAGATACGCAGTATTTT. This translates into CATAGGTDTQYF.

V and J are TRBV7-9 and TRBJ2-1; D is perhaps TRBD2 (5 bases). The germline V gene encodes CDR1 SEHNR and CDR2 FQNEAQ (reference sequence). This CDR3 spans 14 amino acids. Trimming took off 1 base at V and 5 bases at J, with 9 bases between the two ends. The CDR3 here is CASSLVLRDNEQFF. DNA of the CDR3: TGTGCCAGCAGCTTAGTTTTGAGGGACAATGAGCAGTTCTTC.

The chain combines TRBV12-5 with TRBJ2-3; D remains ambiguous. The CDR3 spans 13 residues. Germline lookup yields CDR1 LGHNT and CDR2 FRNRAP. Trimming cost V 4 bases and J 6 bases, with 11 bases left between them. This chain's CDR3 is CASGSGLTDTQYF. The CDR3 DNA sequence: TGTGCTAGTGGTTCCGGGTTAACCGATACGCAGTATTTT.

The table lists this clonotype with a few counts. The CDR3: CASSSAQGIYEQYF. The DNA of the CDR3 is TGTGCCAGCAGCTCTGCCCAGGGAATCTACGAGCAGTACTTC. V gene TRBV7-9 combines with J gene TRBJ2-7; possible D gene TRBD1, 5 bases. This CDR3 has 14 amino acids. V lost 4 bases to trimming and J lost 3 bases, with 13 bases between them. CDR1 is SEHNR and CDR2 is FQNEAQ in the germline V gene (reference sequence).

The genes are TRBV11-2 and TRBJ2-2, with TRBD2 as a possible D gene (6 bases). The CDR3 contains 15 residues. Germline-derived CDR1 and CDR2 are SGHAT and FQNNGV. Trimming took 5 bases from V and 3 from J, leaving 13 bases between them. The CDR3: CASSQNTGDTGELFF. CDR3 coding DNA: TGTGCCAGCAGCCAGAACACGGGGGACACCGGGGAGCTGTTTTTT.

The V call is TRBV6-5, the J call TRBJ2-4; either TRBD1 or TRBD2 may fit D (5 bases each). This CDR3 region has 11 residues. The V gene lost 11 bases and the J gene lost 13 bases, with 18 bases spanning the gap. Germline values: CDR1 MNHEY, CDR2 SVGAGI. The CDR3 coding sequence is TGTGCCTCGGTAGGGGTCGGGGAGCAGTACTTC. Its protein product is CASVGVGEQYF.

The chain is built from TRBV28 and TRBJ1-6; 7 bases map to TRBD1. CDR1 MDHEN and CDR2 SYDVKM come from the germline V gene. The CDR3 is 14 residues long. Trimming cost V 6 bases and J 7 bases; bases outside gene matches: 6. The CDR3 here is CASRTGQTNSPLHF. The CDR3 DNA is TGTGCCAGCAGGACGGGACAGACCAATTCACCCCTCCACTTT.

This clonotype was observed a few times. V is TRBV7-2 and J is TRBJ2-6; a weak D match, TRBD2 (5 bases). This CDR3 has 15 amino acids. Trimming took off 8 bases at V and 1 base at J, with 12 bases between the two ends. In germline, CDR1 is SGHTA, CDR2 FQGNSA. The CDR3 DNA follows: TGTGCCAGCCTGGACCGGGGATCTGGGGCCAACGTCCTGACTTTC. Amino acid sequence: CASLDRGSGANVLTF.

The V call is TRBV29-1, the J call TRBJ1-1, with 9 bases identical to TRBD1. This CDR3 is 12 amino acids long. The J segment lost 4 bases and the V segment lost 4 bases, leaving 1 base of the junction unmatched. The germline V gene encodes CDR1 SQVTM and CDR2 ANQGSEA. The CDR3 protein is CSVVGQGTEAFF. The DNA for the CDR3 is TGCAGCGTTGTGGGACAGGGCACTGAAGCTTTCTTT. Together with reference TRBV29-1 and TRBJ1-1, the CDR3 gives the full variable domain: SAVISQKPSRDICQRGTSLTIQCQVDSQVTMMFWYRQQPGQSLTLIATANQGSEATYESGFVIDKFPISRPNLTFSTLTVSNMSPEDSSIYLCSVVGQGTEAFFGQGTRLTVV.

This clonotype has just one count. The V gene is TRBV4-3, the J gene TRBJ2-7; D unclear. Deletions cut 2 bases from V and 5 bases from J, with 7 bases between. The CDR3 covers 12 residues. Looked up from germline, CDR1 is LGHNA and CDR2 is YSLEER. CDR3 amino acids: CASSQWCDEQYF. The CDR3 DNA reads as TGCGCCAGCAGCCAATGGTGCGACGAGCAGTACTTC.

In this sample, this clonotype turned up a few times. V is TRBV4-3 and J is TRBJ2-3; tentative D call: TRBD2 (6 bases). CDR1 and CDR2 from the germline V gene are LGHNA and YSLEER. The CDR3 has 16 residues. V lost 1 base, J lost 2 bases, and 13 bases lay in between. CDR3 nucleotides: TGCGCCAGCAGCCAAGGTTTTGGAGGGCCCACAGATACGCAGTATTTT. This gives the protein CASSQGFGGPTDTQYF.

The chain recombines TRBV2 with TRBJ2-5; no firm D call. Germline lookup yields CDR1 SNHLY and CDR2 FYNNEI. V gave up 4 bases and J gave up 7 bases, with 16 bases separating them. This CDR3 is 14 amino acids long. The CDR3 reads CASSAPSLVGTQYF. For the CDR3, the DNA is TGTGCCAGCAGTGCCCCTTCCCTAGTCGGGACCCAGTACTTC.

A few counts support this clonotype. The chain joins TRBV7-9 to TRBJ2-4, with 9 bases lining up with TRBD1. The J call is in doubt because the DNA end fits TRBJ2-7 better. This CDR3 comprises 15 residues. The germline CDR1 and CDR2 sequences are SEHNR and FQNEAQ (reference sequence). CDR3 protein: CASSLRQGERDEQYF. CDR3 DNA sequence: TGTGCCAGCAGCTTAAGACAGGGGGAACGGGACGAGCAGTACTTC.

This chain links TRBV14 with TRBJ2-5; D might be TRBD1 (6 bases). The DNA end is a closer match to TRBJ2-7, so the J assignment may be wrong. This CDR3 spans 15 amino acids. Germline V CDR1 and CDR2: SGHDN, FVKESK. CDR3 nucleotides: TGTGCCAGCAGCCAATTGAGACAGGAGAACTACGAGCAGTACTTC. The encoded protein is CASSQLRQENYEQYF.

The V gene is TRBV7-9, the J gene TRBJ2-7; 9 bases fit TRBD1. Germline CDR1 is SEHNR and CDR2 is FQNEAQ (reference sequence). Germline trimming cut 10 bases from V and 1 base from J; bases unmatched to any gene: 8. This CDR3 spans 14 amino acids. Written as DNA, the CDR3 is TGTGCCATCAGGAGGACAGGGGATTCCTACGAGCAGTACTTC. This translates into CAIRRTGDSYEQYF.

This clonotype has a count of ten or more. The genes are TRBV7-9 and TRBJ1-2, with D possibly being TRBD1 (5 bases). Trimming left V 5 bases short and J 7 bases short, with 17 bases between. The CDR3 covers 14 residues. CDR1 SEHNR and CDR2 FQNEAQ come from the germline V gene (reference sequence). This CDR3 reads CASSPRDLSGGYTF. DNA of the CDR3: TGTGCCAGCAGCCCTAGGGACCTCTCGGGTGGCTACACCTTC.

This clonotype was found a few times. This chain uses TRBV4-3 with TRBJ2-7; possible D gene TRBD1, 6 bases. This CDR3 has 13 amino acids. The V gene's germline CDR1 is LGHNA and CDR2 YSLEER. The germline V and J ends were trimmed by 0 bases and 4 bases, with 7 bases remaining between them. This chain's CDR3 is CASSQEDSYEQYF. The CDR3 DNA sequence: TGCGCCAGCAGCCAAGAGGACAGTTACGAGCAGTACTTC.

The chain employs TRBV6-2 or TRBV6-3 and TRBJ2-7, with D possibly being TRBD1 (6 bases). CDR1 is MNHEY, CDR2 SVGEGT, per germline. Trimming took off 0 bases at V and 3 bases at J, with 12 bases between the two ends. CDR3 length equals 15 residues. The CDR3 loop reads CASSYSRTDFYEQYF. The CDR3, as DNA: TGTGCCAGCAGTTACTCCCGGACAGACTTCTACGAGCAGTACTTC.

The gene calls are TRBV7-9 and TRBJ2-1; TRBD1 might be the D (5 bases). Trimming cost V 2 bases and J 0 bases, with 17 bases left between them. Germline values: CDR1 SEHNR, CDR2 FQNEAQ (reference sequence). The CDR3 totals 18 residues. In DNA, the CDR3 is TGTGCCAGCAGCTTAAAAGGGGTGATGCAGAGCTCCTACAATGAGCAGTTCTTC. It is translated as CASSLKGVMQSSYNEQFF. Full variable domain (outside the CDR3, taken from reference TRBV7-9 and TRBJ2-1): DTGVSQNPRHKITKRGQNVTFRCDPISEHNRLYWYRQTLGQGPEFLTYFQNEAQLEKSRLLSDRFSAERPKGSFSTLEIQRTEQGDSAMYLCASSLKGVMQSSYNEQFFGPGTRLTVL.